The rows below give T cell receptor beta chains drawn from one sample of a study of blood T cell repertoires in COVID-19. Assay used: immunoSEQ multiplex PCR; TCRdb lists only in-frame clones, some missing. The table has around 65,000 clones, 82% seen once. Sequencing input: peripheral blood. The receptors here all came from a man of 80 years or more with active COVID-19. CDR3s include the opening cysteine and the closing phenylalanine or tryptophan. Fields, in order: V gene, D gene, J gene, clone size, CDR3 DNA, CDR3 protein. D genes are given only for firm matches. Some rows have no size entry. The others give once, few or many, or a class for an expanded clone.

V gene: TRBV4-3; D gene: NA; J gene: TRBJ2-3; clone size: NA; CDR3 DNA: TGCGCCAGCAGCCAAGACACTAGCACAGATACGCAGTATTTT; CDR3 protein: CASSQDTSTDTQYF
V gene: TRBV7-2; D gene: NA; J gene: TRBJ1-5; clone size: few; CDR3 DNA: TGTGCCAGCAGCTTAGAAAGGGGCCCCAACGGCAATCAGCCCCAGCATTTT; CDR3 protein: CASSLERGPNGNQPQHF
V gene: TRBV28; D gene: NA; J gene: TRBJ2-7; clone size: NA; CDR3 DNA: TGTGCCAGCAGTTTTGTCCATTCCTACGAGCAGTACTTC; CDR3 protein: CASSFVHSYEQYF
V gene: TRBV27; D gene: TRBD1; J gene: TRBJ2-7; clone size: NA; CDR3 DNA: TGTGCCAGCAGTCCCAGGGACAGGGGGAACTACGAGCAGTACTTC; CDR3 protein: CASSPRDRGNYEQYF
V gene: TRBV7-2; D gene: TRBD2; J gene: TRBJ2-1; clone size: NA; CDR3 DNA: TGTGCCAGCAGCCGGACTAGCGGGAGGGGTGTGGATGAGCAGTTCTTC; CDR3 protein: CASSRTSGRGVDEQFF
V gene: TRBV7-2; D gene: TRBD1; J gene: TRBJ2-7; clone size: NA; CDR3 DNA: TGTGCCAGCAGCTCGACAGGGTTAAAAAAGCAGTACTTC; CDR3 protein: CASSSTGLKKQYF
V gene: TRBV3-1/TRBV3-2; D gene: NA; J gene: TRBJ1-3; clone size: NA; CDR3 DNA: TGTGCCAGCAGCCCATATCAGGGATCTGGAAACACCATATATTTT; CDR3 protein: CASSPYQGSGNTIYF
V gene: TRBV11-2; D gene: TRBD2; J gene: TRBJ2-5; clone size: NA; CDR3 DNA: TGTGCCAGCAGCTTAGACCGCGGGAGAGGAGAGACCCAGTACTTC; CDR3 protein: CASSLDRGRGETQYF
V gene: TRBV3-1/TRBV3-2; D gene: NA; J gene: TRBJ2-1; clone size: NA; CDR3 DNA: TGTGCCAGCAGAAAGGGGGGGAGCTCCTACAATGAGCAGTTCTTC; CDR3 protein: CASRKGGSSYNEQFF
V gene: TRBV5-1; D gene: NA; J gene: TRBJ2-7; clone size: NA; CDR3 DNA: TGCGCCAGCAGCGGGCGGGACAGTGTCGTCTACGAGCAGTACTTC; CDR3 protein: CASSGRDSVVYEQYF
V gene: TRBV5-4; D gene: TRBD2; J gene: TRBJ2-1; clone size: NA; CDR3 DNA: TGTGCCAGCAGCGTACGGACTAGCGGGTCGTACAATGAGCAGTTCTTC; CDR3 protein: CASSVRTSGSYNEQFF
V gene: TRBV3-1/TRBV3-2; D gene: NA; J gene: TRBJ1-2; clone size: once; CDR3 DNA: TGTGCCAGCAGCCAGGGGGCAGGCTATGGCTACACCTTC; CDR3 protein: CASSQGAGYGYTF
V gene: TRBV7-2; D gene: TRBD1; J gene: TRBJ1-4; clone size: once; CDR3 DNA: TGTGCCAGCAGCTCCCGTCTGGGACAGGGTGGTGAAAAACTGTTTTTT; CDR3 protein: CASSSRLGQGGEKLFF
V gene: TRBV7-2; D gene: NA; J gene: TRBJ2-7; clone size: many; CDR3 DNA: TGTGCCAGCAGCTTAGATTTTTCAGGGGTCGAGCAGTACTTC; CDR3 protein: CASSLDFSGVEQYF
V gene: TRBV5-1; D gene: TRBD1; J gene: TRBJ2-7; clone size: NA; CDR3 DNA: TGCGCCAGCAGCTCGGACAGGTCCTACGAGCAGTACTTC; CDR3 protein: CASSSDRSYEQYF
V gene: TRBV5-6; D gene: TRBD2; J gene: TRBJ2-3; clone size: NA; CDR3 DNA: TGTGCCAGCAGTTATCGGACTAGCGGGGCTATTAGCACAGATACGCAGTATTTT; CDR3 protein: CASSYRTSGAISTDTQYF
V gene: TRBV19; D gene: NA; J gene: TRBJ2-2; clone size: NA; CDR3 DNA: TGTGCCAGTAGTACGGGCGGGGAGCTGTTTTTT; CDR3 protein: CASSTGGELFF
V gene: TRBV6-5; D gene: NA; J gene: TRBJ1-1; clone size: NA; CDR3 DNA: TGTGCCAGCAGCCGTGAAAGGGGGTATACTGAAGCTTTCTTT; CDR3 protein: CASSRERGYTEAFF
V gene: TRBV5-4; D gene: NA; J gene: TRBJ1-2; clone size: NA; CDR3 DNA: TGTGCCAGCAGCTTTGAGGCAGCTAACTATGGCTACACCTTC; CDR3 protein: CASSFEAANYGYTF
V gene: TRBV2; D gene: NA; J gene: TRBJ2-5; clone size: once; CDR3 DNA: TGTGCCTGTCGCCCGGGGCGACAGGAAGAGACCCAGTACTTC; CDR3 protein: CACRPGRQEETQYF
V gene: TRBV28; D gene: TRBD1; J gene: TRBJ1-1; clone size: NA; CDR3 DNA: TGTGCCAGCAGTTGGGACAGGGGGCGGACTGAAGCTTTCTTT; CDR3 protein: CASSWDRGRTEAFF
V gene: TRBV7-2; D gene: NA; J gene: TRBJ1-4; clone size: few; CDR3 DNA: TGTGCCAGCAGCCCCAGGGTAAAGAATGAAAAACTGTTTTTT; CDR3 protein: CASSPRVKNEKLFF
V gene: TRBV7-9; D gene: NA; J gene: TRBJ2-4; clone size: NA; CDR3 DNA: TGTGCCAGCAGCTTAGGAGGAGTTGGTGCGGACATTCAGTACTTC; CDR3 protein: CASSLGGVGADIQYF
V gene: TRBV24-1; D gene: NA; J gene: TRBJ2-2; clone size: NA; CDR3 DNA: TGTGCCACCAGTGACCGCACAAGGGGATCCGGGGAGCTGTTTTTT; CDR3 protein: CATSDRTRGSGELFF
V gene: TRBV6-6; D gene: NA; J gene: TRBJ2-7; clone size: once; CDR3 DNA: TGTGCCAGCAGTTACTCGACGTTAGGGGACGAGCAGTACTTC; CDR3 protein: CASSYSTLGDEQYF
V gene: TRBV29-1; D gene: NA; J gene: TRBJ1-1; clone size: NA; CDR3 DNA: TGCAGCGTGAACAGAGACCTGAACACTGAAGCTTTCTTT; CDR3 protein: CSVNRDLNTEAFF
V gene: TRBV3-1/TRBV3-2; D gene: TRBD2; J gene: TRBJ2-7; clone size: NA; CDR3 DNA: TGTGCCAGCAGTCAACCGGGACTAGTCTACGAGCAGTACTTC; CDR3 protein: CASSQPGLVYEQYF
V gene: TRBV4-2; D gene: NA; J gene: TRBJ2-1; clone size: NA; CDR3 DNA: TGTGCCAGCAGCCAAGATTCGGGGTCGCGGCCATACAATGAGCAGTTCTTC; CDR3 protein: CASSQDSGSRPYNEQFF
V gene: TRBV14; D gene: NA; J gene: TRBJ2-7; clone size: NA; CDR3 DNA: TGTGCCAGCAGCCTTATGGGGGCCAGGGCCTACGAGCAGTACTTC; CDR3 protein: CASSLMGARAYEQYF
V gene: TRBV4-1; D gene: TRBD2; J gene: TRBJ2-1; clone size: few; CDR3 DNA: TGCGCCAGCAGCCGCGAGGCCACTAGCGGGGCCCGGACGGAGCAGTTCTTC; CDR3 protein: CASSREATSGARTEQFF
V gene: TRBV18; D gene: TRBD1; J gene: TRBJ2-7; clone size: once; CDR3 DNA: TGTGCCAGCTCACCTTTCGACAGGGACAGTATCTACGAGCAGTACTTC; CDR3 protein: CASSPFDRDSIYEQYF
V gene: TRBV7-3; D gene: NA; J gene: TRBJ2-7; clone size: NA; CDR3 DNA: TGTGCCAGCAGCTTATCTACGGGGAACGAGCAGTACTTC; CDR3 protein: CASSLSTGNEQYF
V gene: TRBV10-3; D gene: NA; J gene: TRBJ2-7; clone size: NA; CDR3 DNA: TGTGCCATCTCCGGGATTGCTAGCTACGAGCAGTACTTC; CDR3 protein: CAISGIASYEQYF
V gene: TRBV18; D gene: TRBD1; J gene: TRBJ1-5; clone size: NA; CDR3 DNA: TGTGCCAGCTCGCCAACAGGGGGCGACGTCAATCAGCCCCAGCATTTT; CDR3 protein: CASSPTGGDVNQPQHF
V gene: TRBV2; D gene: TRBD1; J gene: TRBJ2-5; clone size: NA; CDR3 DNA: TGTGCCAGCAGTGTCCTCAGGGGGATTTCCGAGACCCAGTACTTC; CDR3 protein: CASSVLRGISETQYF
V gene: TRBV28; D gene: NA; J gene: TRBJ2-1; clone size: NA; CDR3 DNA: TGTGCCAGTAGGGGGAGCTCCTACAATGAGCAGTTCTTC; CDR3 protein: CASRGSSYNEQFF
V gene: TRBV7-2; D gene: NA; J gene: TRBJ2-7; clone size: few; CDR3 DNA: TGTGCCAGCAGCTTAGTAGGGGGCTCCTACGAGCAGTACTTC; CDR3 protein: CASSLVGGSYEQYF
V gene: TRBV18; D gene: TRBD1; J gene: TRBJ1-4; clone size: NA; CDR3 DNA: TGTGCCAGCTCAAGGACAGGGGGAAATGAAAAACTGTTTTTT; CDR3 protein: CASSRTGGNEKLFF
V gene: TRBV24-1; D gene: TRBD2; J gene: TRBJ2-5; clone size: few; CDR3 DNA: TGTGCCACCAGTGATAGGACTAGCGGCCAAGAGACCCAGTACTTC; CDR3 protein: CATSDRTSGQETQYF
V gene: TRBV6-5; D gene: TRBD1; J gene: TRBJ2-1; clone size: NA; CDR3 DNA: TGTGCCAGCAGTTACCGGGGACAGGGCAATGAGCAGTTCTTC; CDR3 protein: CASSYRGQGNEQFF
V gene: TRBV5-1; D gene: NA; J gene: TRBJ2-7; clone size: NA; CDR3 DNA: TGCGCCAGCAGCGGGGGCCTAGCGGAAGCCTTCTCCTACGAGCAGTACTTC; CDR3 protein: CASSGGLAEAFSYEQYF
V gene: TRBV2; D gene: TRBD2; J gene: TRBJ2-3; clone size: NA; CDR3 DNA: TGTGCCAGCAGTGACCCTAGCGGGAGTGTATCAGATACGCAGTATTTT; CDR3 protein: CASSDPSGSVSDTQYF
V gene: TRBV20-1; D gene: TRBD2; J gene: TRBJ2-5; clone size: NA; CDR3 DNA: TGCAGTGCTAGTGGGAGCGTGGCGGGGGGAACCCAAGAGACCCAGTACTTC; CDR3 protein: CSASGSVAGGTQETQYF
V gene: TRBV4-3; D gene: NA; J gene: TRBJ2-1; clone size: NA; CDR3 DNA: TGCGCCAGCAGCCGGGGGGTCAATGAGCAGTTCTTC; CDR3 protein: CASSRGVNEQFF
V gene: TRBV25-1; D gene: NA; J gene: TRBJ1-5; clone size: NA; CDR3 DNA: TGTGCCAGCAAACGCGCGCACTATCAGCCCCAGCATTTT; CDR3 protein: CASKRAHYQPQHF
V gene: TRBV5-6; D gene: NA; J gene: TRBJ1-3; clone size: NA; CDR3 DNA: TGTGCCAGCAGCTCCGGGTTCTTCTCTGGAAACACCATATATTTT; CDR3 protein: CASSSGFFSGNTIYF
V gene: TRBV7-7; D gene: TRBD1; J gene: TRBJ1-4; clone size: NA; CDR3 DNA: TGTGCCAGCAGTCCGTCCCCCACACCAGGGGGTGAAAAACTGTTTTTT; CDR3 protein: CASSPSPTPGGEKLFF
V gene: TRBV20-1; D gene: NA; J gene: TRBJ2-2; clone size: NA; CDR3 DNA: TGCAGTGCTAGTCCGGGGGTCGGGGAGCTGTTTTTT; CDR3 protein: CSASPGVGELFF
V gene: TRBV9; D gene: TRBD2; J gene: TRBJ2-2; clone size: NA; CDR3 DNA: TGTGCCAGCAGCGTGGGACTAGCGGGGGGGCCTGGCACCGGGGAGCTGTTTTTT; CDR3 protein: CASSVGLAGGPGTGELFF
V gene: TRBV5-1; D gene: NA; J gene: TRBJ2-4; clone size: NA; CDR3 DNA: TGCGCCAGCAGCTTGGGACAGAGCGCGAACATTCAGTACTTC; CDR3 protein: CASSLGQSANIQYF
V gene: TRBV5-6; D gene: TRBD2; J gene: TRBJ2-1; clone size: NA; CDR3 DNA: TGTGCCAGCAGCTTGGCCAATCGGGGACTAGTAGACAATGAGCAGTTCTTC; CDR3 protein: CASSLANRGLVDNEQFF
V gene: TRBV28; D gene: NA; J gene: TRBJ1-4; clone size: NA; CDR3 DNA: TGTGCCAGCAGCCAGGACACGAAGGAAAAACTGTTTTTT; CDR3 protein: CASSQDTKEKLFF
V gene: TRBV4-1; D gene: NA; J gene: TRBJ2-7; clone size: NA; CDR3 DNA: TGCGCCAGCAGCCAACAGGGGACCTACGAGCAGTACTTC; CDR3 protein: CASSQQGTYEQYF
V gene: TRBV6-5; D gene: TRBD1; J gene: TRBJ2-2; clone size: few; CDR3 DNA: TGTGCCAGCCTCACAAGGACAGGGGCGGGCGGGGAGCTGTTTTTT; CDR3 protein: CASLTRTGAGGELFF
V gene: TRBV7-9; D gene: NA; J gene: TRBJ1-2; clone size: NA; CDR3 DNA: TGTGCCAGCAGCTTAGTTCCAGGGCTTGACTATGGCTACACCTTC; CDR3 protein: CASSLVPGLDYGYTF
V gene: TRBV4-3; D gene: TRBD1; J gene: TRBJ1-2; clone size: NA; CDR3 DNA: TGCGCCAGCAGCCAGATCCCGACAGGGGACTATGGCTACACCTTC; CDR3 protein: CASSQIPTGDYGYTF
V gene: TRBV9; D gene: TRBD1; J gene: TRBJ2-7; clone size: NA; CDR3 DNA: TGTGCCAGCAGCGCCGGGACAGGGCCCGAGCAGTACTTC; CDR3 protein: CASSAGTGPEQYF